The entry that follows covers one TCR beta chain sequence. This specimen comes from a study of blood T cell repertoires in COVID-19. Looking at the study overall: COVID-19 samples from acute and convalescent phases originated in the United States, Italy and Spain. The cDNA or gDNA used as material had been derived from T cells, B-cell-depleted T cells, or PBMCs.

Participants came from about 24 US areas, aged about 18 to 89 years. Two consecutive negative NP/OP PCR tests, clearance, or resolved symptoms defined Cohort 3 recovery. Produced via immunoSEQ multiplex PCR; TCRdb's table is partial and in-frame only. Of 200,000 to 250,000 clones listed, 70% to 90% are singletons. The germline V gene has CDR1 KGHSH and CDR2 LQKENI. V gave up 5 bases and J gave up 1 base; unmatched junction bases: 6. The CDR3 covers 15 residues. The chain uses TRBV18 and TRBJ1-2; 8 positions agree with TRBD1. Sequenced: PBMCs or T cells enriched from blood (not recorded which). The receptor was derived from a man aged 40-49 years who had recovered from COVID-19. The CDR3 spells CASSERTGNNYGYTF. The CDR3 DNA reads TGTGCCAGCTCAGAAAGGACAGGGAATAACTATGGCTACACCTTC.